Each of the 14 T cell receptor beta chains below was sequenced from the same sample in a study of cytomegalovirus exposure and HLA in healthy donors (dated by TCRdb to about 2017). Receptors were amplified or captured by the immunoSEQ multiplex PCR assay. For the multiplex PCR, a mixture combining 60 forward primers for TCR Vbeta segments and 13 reverse primers for TCR Jbeta segments was used. TCRdb mirrors the immuneACCESS table, restricted to in-frame sequences. Some clones are absent from its copies; in checked studies, under half trace to an unresolved V gene, and the reason for the others is unknown. Recorded for this sample are 75,000 to 95,000 clones; 70% to 85% of them occurred a single time. Around 1.9% of the sample is in the top ten clones. The sequencing input was PBMCs. These receptors originate from a man between 18 and 35 years old in good health and CMV-seronegative.

CDR3 DNA: TGTGCCAGCAGTACGGGACTAGCGGGATCCAATGAGCAGTTCTTC. Translated: CASSTGLAGSNEQFF. The chain has TRBV6-4 and TRBJ2-1, with TRBD2 matching 13 bases. From germline, CDR1 is MRHNA and CDR2 SNTAGT. V lost 5 bases to trimming and J lost 6 bases; unmatched junction nucleotides: 4. The CDR3 spans 15 residues.

The sample holds a few counts of this clone. J is TRBJ1-2 and V is TRBV6-6; 11 bases agree with TRBD1. This CDR3 spans 14 amino acids. Germline CDR1 reads MNHNY; CDR2 reads SVGAGI (reference sequence). J gave up 0 bases and V 6 bases, and 0 bases lay outside the gene matches. CDR3 residues: CASRGQGANYGYTF. The DNA for the CDR3 is TGTGCCAGCAGGGGACAGGGGGCTAACTATGGCTACACCTTC.

The chain is built from TRBV30 and TRBJ1-2, with a possible D match to TRBD1 (6 bases). This CDR3 is built from 12 residues. Germline V gives CDR1 GTSNPN, CDR2 SVGIG (reference sequence). V dropped 1 base and J dropped 4 bases, with 7 bases sitting between them. CDR3 amino acids: CAWSGTAYGYTF. CDR3 sequence (DNA): TGTGCCTGGAGTGGGACAGCCTATGGCTACACCTTC.

This sequence joins TRBV10-3 and TRBJ2-2, with a tentative D call TRBD1 (5 bases). Germline V gene lookup returns CDR1 ENHRY and CDR2 SYGVKD. Trimming removed 5 bases at V and 4 bases at J, with 14 bases between. The CDR3 runs 15 residues. The DNA of the CDR3 is TGTGCCATCAGTCTAAGTACAGGACCCACCGGGGAGCTGTTTTTT. Translated, it gives CAISLSTGPTGELFF.

This chain connects TRBV15 to TRBJ1-2, with D perhaps matching TRBD1 (5 bases). From germline, CDR1 is LNHNV and CDR2 YYDKDF (reference sequence). This CDR3 region has 16 residues. Between the trimmed V and J ends, which lost 0 bases and 4 bases, there was a span of 15 bases. As DNA, the CDR3 is TGTGCCACCAGCAGAGATGGCTCGGGCCAGGGCTATGGCTACACCTTC. This sequence encodes CATSRDGSGQGYGYTF.

The sample holds one count of this clone. V gene TRBV7-2 combines with J gene TRBJ1-5; 9 bases line up with TRBD1. The CDR3 is made up of 16 amino acids. J gave up 1 base and V 5 bases, and 6 bases lay outside the gene matches. Per germline, CDR1 SGHTA and CDR2 FQGNSA. DNA of the CDR3: TGTGCCAGCAGCGGTGGGACAGGGCTGAGCAATCAGCCCCAGCATTTT. Translating gives CASSGGTGLSNQPQHF.

CDR3 loop: CASSLESETAFF. The CDR3 DNA follows: TGCGCCAGCAGCTTGGAGAGCGAGACGGCTTTCTTT. V and J are TRBV5-1 and TRBJ1-1; D is uncertain. There are 12 residues in the CDR3. V lost 0 bases, J lost 11 bases, and 11 bases lay in between. Germline CDR1 and CDR2: SGHRS and YFSETQ.

The genes are TRBV19 and TRBJ2-5; D possibly corresponds to TRBD1 (5 bases). Trimming took 6 bases from V and 4 from J, leaving 15 bases between them. Germline V lookup: CDR1 LNHDA, CDR2 SQIVND (reference sequence). CDR3 length: 14 amino acids. CDR3 nucleotides: TGTGCCAGTAGGGGGATAGGGGTTGGAGAGACCCAGTACTTC. This translates into CASRGIGVGETQYF.

This rearrangement joins TRBV6-5 to TRBJ2-5; D not resolved. The J call may not be correct, given that the DNA end is closer to TRBJ2-7. Looked up from germline, CDR1 is MNHEY and CDR2 is SVGAGI. The CDR3 runs 15 residues. In DNA, the CDR3 is TGTGCCAGCAGTTACTCGTCCGGTGTCGAAAACGAGCAGTACTTC. Translated, it gives CASSYSSGVENEQYF.

The V gene is TRBV7-6, the J gene TRBJ2-7, with a possible D match to TRBD1 (6 bases). V lost 3 bases and J 3 bases, leaving 9 bases between the germline ends. In germline, CDR1 is SGHVS, CDR2 FNYEAQ. This CDR3 contains 13 residues. DNA for the CDR3: TGTGCCAGCAGCTTGAGCAGGGGCTACGAGCAGTACTTC. This gives the protein CASSLSRGYEQYF.

V gene TRBV5-6 combines with J gene TRBJ2-7, with 10 bases that match TRBD1. This CDR3 comprises 15 residues. CDR1 is SGHDT and CDR2 is YYEEEE in the germline V gene. Trimming removed 1 base from V and 6 bases from J; junction bases left unmatched: 7. The CDR3: CASSLIGQGGSEQYF. Here the CDR3 DNA reads TGTGCCAGCAGCTTGATAGGACAGGGGGGTTCCGAGCAGTACTTC.

This chain uses TRBV19 with TRBJ2-3, with no clear D. Trimming stripped 3 bases from V and 3 bases from J, with 10 bases between. The CDR3 sequence is 14 residues long. Germline CDR1 LNHDA, CDR2 SQIVND (reference sequence). The CDR3 DNA reads as TGTGCCAGTAGTATCTGGCGGTGGACAGATACGCAGTATTTT. It translates to CASSIWRWTDTQYF.

The chain uses TRBV30 and TRBJ2-7, with 7 bases lining up with TRBD1. This CDR3 region has 14 residues. V gave up 3 bases and J gave up 5 bases; unmatched junction bases: 10. CDR1 is GTSNPN, CDR2 SVGIG, per germline (reference sequence). This CDR3 is CAWRGDRGVNEQYF. The CDR3 DNA sequence: TGTGCCTGGAGGGGGGACAGAGGGGTAAACGAGCAGTACTTC.

V is TRBV5-5 and J is TRBJ2-7, with TRBD2 matching 8 bases. CDR3 length: 12 amino acids. V was pared by 7 bases and J by 3 bases, with 3 bases of the junction left unmatched. The germline gives CDR1 SGHKS, CDR2 YYEKEE (reference sequence). As DNA, the CDR3 is TGTGCCAGCGAAAGCGGGGGCTACGAGCAGTACTTC. Amino acids: CASESGGYEQYF.